Below are 17 T cell receptor beta chains sequenced from a single sample in a study of blood T cell repertoires in COVID-19 (TCRdb year 2020). The protocol used for the library was the immunoSEQ multiplex PCR assay. The source is immuneACCESS, and TCRdb retained only in-frame sequences with V and J called. Part of the clones is not carried over; for the studies checked, unresolved V genes explain less than half of this, and the remainder is unexplained. In all, the sample holds under 85,000 clones, and more than 75% of those were seen once. The ten largest account for around a fifth of the sample. Sequencing was performed on peripheral blood. Source of these receptors: a human donor in a cohort sampled during active COVID-19.

CDR3 in DNA: TGTGCCAGCAGTTTATACCAGACAGTCAGCGCGAACACCGGGGAGCTGTTTTTT. Its protein product is CASSLYQTVSANTGELFF. The chain combines TRBV27 with TRBJ2-2; the D gene is possibly TRBD1 (5 bases). CDR3 length: 18 amino acids. The germline V gene encodes CDR1 MNHEY and CDR2 SMNVEV (reference sequence). Trimming removed 1 base from V and 0 bases from J, with 15 bases in between.

This sequence joins TRBV9 and TRBJ1-1; 9 bases are shared with TRBD1. CDR1 SGDLS and CDR2 YYNGEE come from the germline V gene. This CDR3 contains 14 residues. After removal of 4 bases from V and 4 bases from J, the junction contained 5 bases not matched to a gene. In DNA form, the CDR3 reads TGTGCCAGCAGCCCTGACAGGGGGGGCACTGAAGCTTTCTTT. Translated, it gives CASSPDRGGTEAFF.

As for this clone: At one end the junction does not follow the germline gene, possibly because of a read error. The V call is TRBV7-7, the J call TRBJ2-2; 8 positions match TRBD2. This CDR3 is 14 amino acids long. Germline V gene sequence: CDR1 SSHAT, CDR2 FNYEAQ (reference sequence). DNA of the CDR3: TGTGCTAGCAGCTTGACCGGGGGGGCCGGGGAGCTGTTTTTT. Translating it yields CASSLTGGAGELFF.

This clone showed up just once. The chain has TRBV11-2 and TRBJ2-5; TRBD2 aligns across 7 bases. Germline V gene sequence: CDR1 SGHAT, CDR2 FQNNGV. This CDR3 comprises 14 residues. The J segment lost 5 bases and the V segment lost 5 bases, leaving 8 bases of the junction unmatched. This CDR3 reads CASSLGGGFETQYF. The CDR3 DNA reads TGTGCCAGCAGCCTGGGGGGGGGTTTTGAGACCCAGTACTTC.

The chain carries TRBV24-1 and TRBJ2-1, with 8 bases matching TRBD1. Germline lookup yields CDR1 KGHDR and CDR2 SFDVKD. V was clipped by 1 base and J by 4 bases; unmatched bases: 2. The CDR3 length is 15 residues. This chain's CDR3 is CATSDLQGEYNEQFF. The CDR3 DNA reads TGTGCCACCAGTGATTTACAGGGGGAGTACAATGAGCAGTTCTTC.

The chain carries TRBV4-1 and TRBJ2-1; D is possibly TRBD2 (5 bases). V lost 1 base, J lost 9 bases, and 13 bases lay in between. This CDR3 contains 14 residues. CDR1 is MGHRA, CDR2 YSYEKL, per germline. CDR3 nucleotides: TGCGCCAGCAGCCAAGGTCTGGGAGCTGTTGAGCAGTTCTTC. Translated, it gives CASSQGLGAVEQFF.

The chain recombines TRBV2 with TRBJ2-7; D unclear. The CDR3 spans 13 residues. Trimming removed 10 bases from V and 3 bases from J, with 16 bases in between. Germline loops: CDR1 SNHLY, CDR2 FYNNEI. The CDR3 is CATSGRRYYEQYF. The DNA of the CDR3 is TGTGCCACCTCAGGTCGAAGATACTACGAGCAGTACTTC.

The genes are TRBV18 and TRBJ1-6, with TRBD1 matching 10 bases. J lost 6 bases, V lost 4 bases, and 3 bases had no gene match. Germline-derived CDR1 and CDR2 are KGHSH and LQKENI. CDR3 length: 15 residues. CDR3 nucleotides: TGTGCCAGCTCACAGACAGGGGGCATTAATTCACCCCTCCACTTT. Protein product: CASSQTGGINSPLHF. Complete variable domain (other parts from reference TRBV18 and TRBJ1-6): NAGVMQNPRHLVRRRGQEARLRCSPMKGHSHVYWYRQLPEEGLKFMVYLQKENIIDESGMPKERFSAEFPKEGPSILRIQQVVRGDSAAYFCASSQTGGINSPLHFGNGTRLTVT.

This rearrangement joins TRBV27 to TRBJ2-5; D possibly corresponds to TRBD1 (6 bases). This CDR3 is built from 13 residues. Germline lookup yields CDR1 MNHEY and CDR2 SMNVEV (reference sequence). The ends were cut back, 3 bases at V and 6 bases at J, with 11 bases in the middle. CDR3 residues: CASSFHRAKTQYF. The CDR3 DNA follows: TGTGCCAGCAGTTTTCACAGGGCGAAGACCCAGTACTTC.

The chain employs TRBV5-6 and TRBJ2-1; 7 nucleotides agree with TRBD2. V lost 0 bases, J lost 5 bases, and 8 bases stayed unmatched. The CDR3 covers 16 residues. From germline, CDR1 is SGHDT and CDR2 YYEEEE. The CDR3 region has the DNA TGTGCCAGCAGCTTGGTCGAGGCTAGCGGTCACAATGAGCAGTTCTTC. Residues: CASSLVEASGHNEQFF.

This clone appeared a few times. The J gene is TRBJ1-1, the V gene TRBV4-2; 9 positions agree with TRBD1. V lost 1 base to trimming and J lost 6 bases; unmatched junction nucleotides: 18. Germline V lookup: CDR1 LGHNA, CDR2 YNFKEQ. The CDR3 length is 19 residues. Here the CDR3 DNA reads TGTGCCAGCAGCCAAGTGTTTTTATCGGGACAGGGTTATAACGCTGAAGCTTTCTTT. This encodes CASSQVFLSGQGYNAEAFF.

The CDR3 is CASSQDSYGYTF. The CDR3, as DNA: TGTGCCAGCAGCCAGGACAGCTATGGCTACACCTTC. The V and J genes are TRBV3-1 (or the pseudogene TRBV3-2) and TRBJ1-2; maybe TRBD1 (6 bases). In germline, CDR1 is LGHDT, CDR2 YNNKEL (reference sequence). The CDR3 sequence is 12 residues long. Deletions cut 3 bases from V and 4 bases from J, with 6 bases between.

CDR3 in DNA: TGTGCCAGCAGTCGGACACGATTCACAGATACGCAGTATTTT. Amino acids: CASSRTRFTDTQYF. The chain couples TRBV6-5 to TRBJ2-3; D perhaps matches TRBD1 (5 bases). The CDR3 has 14 amino acids. Germline CDR1 and CDR2: MNHEY and SVGAGI. V was clipped by 5 bases and J by 2 bases, with 11 bases between them.

The chain recombines TRBV6-6 with TRBJ2-7; 10 nucleotides match TRBD1. The CDR3 is made up of 16 amino acids. Germline loops: CDR1 MNHNY, CDR2 SVGAGI (reference sequence). V lost 5 bases, J lost 5 bases, and 12 bases stayed unmatched. The DNA for the CDR3 is TGTGCCAGCAGTCGGACCCCGACAGGGGGCTTCGACGAGCAGTACTTC. This encodes CASSRTPTGGFDEQYF.

The chain has TRBV2 and TRBJ2-5, with 10 positions matching TRBD1. Germline V gives CDR1 SNHLY, CDR2 FYNNEI. Trimming removed 9 bases from V and 0 bases from J; junction bases left unmatched: 4. CDR3 length equals 14 residues. CDR3 coding DNA: TGTGCCAGTGGGGACAGGGGAAACCAAGAGACCCAGTACTTC. This codes for CASGDRGNQETQYF.

The rearrangement joins TRBV5-6 to TRBJ1-2; no clear D gene. The germline CDR1 and CDR2 sequences are SGHDT and YYEEEE. The CDR3 sequence is 15 residues long. The germline V and J ends were trimmed by 1 base and 0 bases, with 10 bases remaining between them. CDR3 DNA sequence: TGTGCCAGCAGCTTGTTGTCGACAACTAACTATGGCTACACCTTC. This encodes CASSLLSTTNYGYTF. Complete variable domain (other parts from reference TRBV5-6 and TRBJ1-2): DAGVTQSPTHLIKTRGQQVTLRCSPKSGHDTVSWYQQALGQGPQFIFQYYEEEERQRGNFPDRFSGHQFPNYSSELNVNALLLGDSALYLCASSLLSTTNYGYTFGSGTRLTVV.

V and J are TRBV19 and TRBJ1-2, with TRBD1 identical over 8 bases. The trim removed 7 bases at V and 3 bases at J, leaving 7 bases unmatched. In germline, CDR1 is LNHDA, CDR2 SQIVND (reference sequence). There are 14 residues in the CDR3. The CDR3 bases are TGTGCCAGTACCAAACCGGGACAGGACTATGGCTACACCTTC. Encoded protein: CASTKPGQDYGYTF.